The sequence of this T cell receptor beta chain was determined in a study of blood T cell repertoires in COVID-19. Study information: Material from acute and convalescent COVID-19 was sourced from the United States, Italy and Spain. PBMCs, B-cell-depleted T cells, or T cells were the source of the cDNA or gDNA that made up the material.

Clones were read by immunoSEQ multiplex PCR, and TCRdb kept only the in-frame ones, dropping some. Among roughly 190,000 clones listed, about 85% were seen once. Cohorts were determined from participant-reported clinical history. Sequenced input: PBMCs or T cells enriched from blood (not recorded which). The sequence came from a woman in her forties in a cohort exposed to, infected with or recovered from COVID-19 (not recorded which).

CDR3 DNA sequence: TGTGCCAGCAGCTTGGACAGGACCTTTTCGGCCCTCCACTTT. Amino acids: CASSLDRTFSALHF. The rearrangement joins TRBV5-6 to TRBJ1-6; a weak D match, TRBD1 (5 bases). V lost 0 bases, J lost 14 bases, and 15 bases lay in between. Germline CDR1 reads SGHDT; CDR2 reads YYEEEE. The CDR3 is made up of 14 amino acids.